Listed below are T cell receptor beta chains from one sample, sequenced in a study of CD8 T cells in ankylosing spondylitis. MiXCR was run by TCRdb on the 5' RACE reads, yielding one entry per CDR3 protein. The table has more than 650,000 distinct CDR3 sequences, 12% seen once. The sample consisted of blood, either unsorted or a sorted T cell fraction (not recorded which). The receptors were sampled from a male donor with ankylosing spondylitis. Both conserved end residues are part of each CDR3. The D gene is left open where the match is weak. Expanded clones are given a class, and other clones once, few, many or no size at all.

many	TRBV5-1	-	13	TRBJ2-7	TGCGCCAGCAGTTCTGGAACTTTCATGGAGCAGTACTTC	CASSSGTFMEQYF
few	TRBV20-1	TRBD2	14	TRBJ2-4	TGCAGTGCTGTGGTAGCGGGACTAAAAAACATTCAGTCCTTC	CSAVVAGLKNIQSF
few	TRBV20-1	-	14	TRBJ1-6	TGCAGTGCTAGAGAGGGCCTATATAATTCACCCCTCCACTTT	CSAREGLYNSPLHF
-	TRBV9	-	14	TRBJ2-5	TGTGCCAGCAGCGTCCAGGGAGGTTTTGAGACCCAGTACTTC	CASSVQGGFETQYF
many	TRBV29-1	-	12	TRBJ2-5	TGCAGCGTTGCAGGGGGGGGGGAGACCCAGTACTTC	CSVAGGGETQYF
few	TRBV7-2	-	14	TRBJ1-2	TGTGCCAGCAGCTTACTGTGGGAAACTTATGGCTACACCTTC	CASSLLWETYGYTF
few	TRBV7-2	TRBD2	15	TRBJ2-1	TGTGCCAGCAGCTTAGTGGGACTAGACTACAATGAGCAGTTCTTC	CASSLVGLDYNEQFF
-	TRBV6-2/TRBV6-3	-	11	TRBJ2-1	TGTGCCAGCAGTCAGGTCGATGAGCAGTTCTTC	CASSQVDEQFF
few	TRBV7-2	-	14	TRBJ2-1	TGTGCCAGCAGCTTAAGCCTAGTTCATACTGAGCAGTTCTTC	CASSLSLVHTEQFF
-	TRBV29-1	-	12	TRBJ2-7	TGCAGCGTTGAAAAGACTTCCTACGAGCAGTACTTC	CSVEKTSYEQYF
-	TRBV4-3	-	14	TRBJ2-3	TGCGCCAGCAGCCCCCTAGGGGATGCAGATACGCAGTATTTT	CASSPLGDADTQYF
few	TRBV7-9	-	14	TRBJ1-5	TGTGCCAGCAGCCGTGTCGGGACGGCTCAGCCCCAGCATTTT	CASSRVGTAQPQHF
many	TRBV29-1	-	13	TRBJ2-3	TGCAGCGTTGGCGCCGGGAACACAGATACGCAGTATTTT	CSVGAGNTDTQYF
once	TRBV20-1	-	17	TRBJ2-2	TGCAGTGCTAGAGATTCCGGCTTTTGGGCGGACACCGGGGAGCTGTTTTTT	CSARDSGFWADTGELFF
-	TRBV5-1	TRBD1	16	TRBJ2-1	TGCGCCAGCAGCTTGGGGGACAGGGCCAGGGACAATGAGCAGTTCTTC	CASSLGDRARDNEQFF
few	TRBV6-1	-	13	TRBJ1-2	TGTGCCAGCCGTAAACAGTGGCTTAATGGCTACACCTTC	CASRKQWLNGYTF
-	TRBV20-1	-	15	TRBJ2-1	TGCAGTGCTAGAGCGCCGGGGTTAGACTACAATGAGCAGTTCTTC	CSARAPGLDYNEQFF
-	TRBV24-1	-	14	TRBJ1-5	TGTGCCACCAGTGATCCTGGTAGTGATCAGCCCCAGCATTTT	CATSDPGSDQPQHF
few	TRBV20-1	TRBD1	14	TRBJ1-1	TGCAGTGCTTCGCGGACAGGGGGGGACACTGAAGCTTTCTTT	CSASRTGGDTEAFF
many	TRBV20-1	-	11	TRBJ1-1	TGCAGTGCTAGACATAACACTGAAGCTTTCTTT	CSARHNTEAFF
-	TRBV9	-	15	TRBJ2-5	TGTGCCAGCAGCGTATCCCCCAGTCCGGGGGAGACCCAGTACTTC	CASSVSPSPGETQYF
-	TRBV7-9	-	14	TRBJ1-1	TGTGCCAGCAGGCCTATAGGGGGGAACACTGAAGCTTTCTTT	CASRPIGGNTEAFF
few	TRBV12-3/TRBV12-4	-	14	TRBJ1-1	TGTGCCAGCAGTTTAATAAGCAGGGTCACTGAAGCTTTCTTT	CASSLISRVTEAFF
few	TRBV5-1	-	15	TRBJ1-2	TGCGCCAGCAGCGGGCGCGCGGACTCGGCCCATGGCTACACCTTC	CASSGRADSAHGYTF
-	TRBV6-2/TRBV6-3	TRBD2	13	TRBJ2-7	TGTGCCAGCAGGCGGGCGGGAGTCTACGAGCAGTACTTC	CASRRAGVYEQYF
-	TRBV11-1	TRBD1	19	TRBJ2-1	TGTGCCAGCAGCGAGGGGGTCCTGCGGGACAGGGTAATTTTAAATGAGCAGTTCTTC	CASSEGVLRDRVILNEQFF
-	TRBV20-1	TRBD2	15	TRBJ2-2	TGCAGTGCTACCAGGACTAGGCGCAACACCGGGGAGCTGTTTTTT	CSATRTRRNTGELFF
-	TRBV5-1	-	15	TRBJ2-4	TGCGCCAGCAGCGGACGCTGGGACAACAAAAACATTCAGTACTTC	CASSGRWDNKNIQYF
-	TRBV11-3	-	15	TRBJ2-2	TGTGCCAGCAGCCCTCTGAGCGGGAACACCGGGGAGCTGTTTTTT	CASSPLSGNTGELFF
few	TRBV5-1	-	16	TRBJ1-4	TGCGCCAGCAGCTTGGCCCAGGGGACCTCGCTTGAAAAACTGTTTTTT	CASSLAQGTSLEKLFF
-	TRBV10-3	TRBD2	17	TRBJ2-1	TGTGCCATCACCGGGACTAGCGGGAGGGTCTCCTACAATGAGCAGTTCTTC	CAITGTSGRVSYNEQFF
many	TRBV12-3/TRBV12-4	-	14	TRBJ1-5	TGTGCCAGCAGCTCCCTTCCGGTCAATCAGCCCCAGCATTTT	CASSSLPVNQPQHF
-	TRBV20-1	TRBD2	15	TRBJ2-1	TGCAGCTTTGCTTCCGGGACTAGCGAATGGAATGAGCAGTTCTTC	CSFASGTSEWNEQFF
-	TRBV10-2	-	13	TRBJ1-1	TGCGCCAGCGCGAGACAGTTAAACACTGAAGCTTTCTTT	CASARQLNTEAFF
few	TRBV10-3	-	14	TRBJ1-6	TGTGCCATCAGTGATCTCAGGGGTGTGTCACCCCTCCACTTT	CAISDLRGVSPLHF
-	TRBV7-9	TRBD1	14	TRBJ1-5	TGTGCCAGCAGTTATACAGGGGCCAATCAGCCCCAGCATTTT	CASSYTGANQPQHF
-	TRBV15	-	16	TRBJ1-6	TGTGCCACCAGCAGAGATCCGACAGGTTATAATTCACCCCTCCACTTT	CATSRDPTGYNSPLHF
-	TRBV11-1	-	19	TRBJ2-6	TGTGCCAGCAGCCTCCCTCGGGACAAAGGTAGCTCTGGGGCCAACGTCCTGACTTTC	CASSLPRDKGSSGANVLTF
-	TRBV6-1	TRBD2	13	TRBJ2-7	TGTGCCAGCAGGACTAGCGGGGGTTCGGGGCAGTACTTC	CASRTSGGSGQYF
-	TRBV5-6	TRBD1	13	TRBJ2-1	TGTGCCAGCAGGCGGGACAGGGCGGATGAGCAGTTCTTC	CASRRDRADEQFF
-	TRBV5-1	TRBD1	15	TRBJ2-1	TGCGCCAGCAGCGCCGGGACAGTCGACTACAATGAGCAGTTCTTC	CASSAGTVDYNEQFF
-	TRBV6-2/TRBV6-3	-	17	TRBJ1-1	TGTGCCAGCAGCGGACGGGCAGTAGCGTACCGCTCTCTAGAAGCTTTCTTT	CASSGRAVAYRSLEAFF
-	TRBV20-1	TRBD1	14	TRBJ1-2	TGCAGTGCTACCCGGGACAGTACTCTGAGGGGCTACACCTTC	CSATRDSTLRGYTF
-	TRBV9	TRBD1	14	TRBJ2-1	TGTGCCAGCAGCCACCGGGACAGGGTTCGTGAGCAGTTCTTC	CASSHRDRVREQFF
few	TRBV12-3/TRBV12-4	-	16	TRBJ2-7	TGTGCCAGCAGGGCCCAAACTGGGAGTCGGTCCTACGAGCAGTACTTC	CASRAQTGSRSYEQYF
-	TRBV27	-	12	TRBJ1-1	TGTGCCAGCCACGGACTCAACACTGAAGCTTTCTTT	CASHGLNTEAFF
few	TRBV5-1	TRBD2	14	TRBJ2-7	TGCGCCAGCCGGGAGGGACAATCACCCTACGAGCAGTACTTC	CASREGQSPYEQYF
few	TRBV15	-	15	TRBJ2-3	TGTGCCACCGCCAGCCGGCAGGCTAGCACAGATACGCAGTATTTT	CATASRQASTDTQYF
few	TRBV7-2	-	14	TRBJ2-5	TGTGCCAGCAGCCTCCAGACCGGCCAAGAGACCCAGTACTTC	CASSLQTGQETQYF
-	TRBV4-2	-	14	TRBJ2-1	TGTGCCAGCAGCGGGGCCGTTCTGGGCAATGAGCAGTTCTTC	CASSGAVLGNEQFF
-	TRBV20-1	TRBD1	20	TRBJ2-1	TGCAGTGCTAGAGGGTCAAGGAGATCAAACAGGGGAGATCCCCGGATTGAGCAGTTCTTC	CSARGSRRSNRGDPRIEQFF
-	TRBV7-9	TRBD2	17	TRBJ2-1	TGTGCCAGCAGCACCCCCGGGACTAGCGGGCTCTACAATGAGCAGTTCTTC	CASSTPGTSGLYNEQFF
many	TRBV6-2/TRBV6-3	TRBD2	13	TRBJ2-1	TGTGCCAGCGGGACTAGAGTAAGCAATGAGCAGTTCTTC	CASGTRVSNEQFF
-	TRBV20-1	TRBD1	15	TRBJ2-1	TGCAGTGCTGAGGGACAGGGGAGCTCCTACAATGAGCAGTTCTTC	CSAEGQGSSYNEQFF
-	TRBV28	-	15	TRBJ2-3	TGTGCCAGCAGTGCACCTCCGGGTATGAGCGATACGCAGTATTTT	CASSAPPGMSDTQYF
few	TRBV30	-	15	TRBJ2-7	TGTGCCTGGAGCTTCCGGGACTTCCCTTCCTACGAGCAGTACTTC	CAWSFRDFPSYEQYF
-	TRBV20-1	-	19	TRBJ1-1	TGCAGTGCTAGGGTAGACTTTACTGACCGACAGGCGGTCGACACTGAAGCTTTCTTT	CSARVDFTDRQAVDTEAFF